Below are 15 T cell receptor beta chains sequenced from a single sample in a study of blood T cells in healthy people across ages (dated by TCRdb to the mid-2010s). Libraries came from 5' RACE. Sequencer: Illumina HiSeq 2500. A second PCR of about 6 to 11 cycles was performed with a sample-barcoded 5' primer and a J-beta primer mix. TCRdb applied fastp at Q25 and MiXCR to the public reads, then kept only in-frame beta chains. Each record represents a unique CDR3 protein, reported with the most common genes and DNA among its rows. The sample contains hundreds of thousands of distinct CDR3 sequences, about three fifths of them found a single time. Together, the top ten hold approximately 23% of the sample. Sequenced material: blood. Receptor source: a man aged 25-40 years in good health.

The chain combines TRBV11-1 with TRBJ2-1, with 8 bases matching TRBD1. The CDR3 has 17 residues. V dropped 8 bases and J dropped 7; count of bases not matched to a gene: 19. Germline CDR1 reads SGHAT; CDR2 reads FQDESV (reference sequence). CDR3 sequence: CASAVRSPSGGMNEQFF. The CDR3 DNA reads TGTGCCAGCGCGGTCAGGAGCCCATCAGGGGGCATGAATGAGCAGTTCTTC.

In this sample, this clonotype turned up a few times. J is TRBJ2-4 and V is TRBV20-1; 7 bases are a match to TRBD1. In germline, CDR1 is DFQATT, CDR2 SNEGSKA (reference sequence). CDR3 length: 16 amino acids. With 0 bases clipped from V and 0 bases from J, the junction kept 5 bases outside the gene matches. In DNA form, the CDR3 reads TGCAGTGCTAGAGACTGGACAGGTCTAGCCAAAAACATTCAGTACTTC. It is translated as CSARDWTGLAKNIQYF.

The V gene is TRBV2, the J gene TRBJ2-3; TRBD2 agrees at 7 bases. Germline V gene data show CDR1 as SNHLY and CDR2 as FYNNEI. J lost 5 bases, V lost 9 bases, and 8 bases had no gene match. The CDR3 has 13 amino acids. The CDR3 spells CARGGIAGDTQYF. Written as DNA, the CDR3 is TGTGCCAGGGGGGGGATAGCGGGAGATACGCAGTATTTT.

The CDR3 DNA reads as TGTGCCAGCAGCTTAGCCCTGGGGGCAAGAAGGAATGAGCAGTTCTTC. Protein sequence: CASSLALGARRNEQFF. The chain combines TRBV7-9 with TRBJ2-1; TRBD1 is a possible D gene (6 bases). Germline CDR1 reads SEHNR; CDR2 reads FQNEAQ (reference sequence). V was pared by 0 bases and J by 7 bases, with 16 bases between. The CDR3 sequence is 16 residues long.

V and J are TRBV7-2 and TRBJ2-5; D gene ambiguous. Germline CDR1 is SGHTA and CDR2 is FQGNSA. The CDR3 is 14 amino acids. V lost 1 base, J lost 2 bases, and 8 bases lay in between. In nucleotides, the CDR3 is TGTGCCAGCAGCTTAGACTTTGGACAAGAGACCCAGTACTTC. Its translation is CASSLDFGQETQYF. The entire variable domain, with the rest obtained from reference TRBV7-2 and TRBJ2-5, is as follows: GAGVSQSPSNKVTEKGKDVELRCDPISGHTALYWYRQSLGQGLEFLIYFQGNSAPDKSGLPSDRFSAERTGGSVSTLTIQRTQQEDSAVYLCASSLDFGQETQYFGPGTRLLVL.

The chain has TRBV13 and TRBJ2-4; D may match TRBD1 or TRBD2 (5 bases each). The J call is doubtful: the DNA matches TRBJ2-7 better. The CDR3 runs 17 residues. Looked up from germline, CDR1 is PRHDT and CDR2 is FYEKMQ (reference sequence). The CDR3 spells CASSSTHFGTNTYEQYF. The CDR3 region has the DNA TGTGCCAGCAGCTCCACCCATTTCGGGACGAATACCTACGAGCAGTACTTC.

This clonotype was observed a handful of times. V is TRBV11-2 and J is TRBJ2-1; 8 bases align to TRBD2. Germline assignment: CDR1 SGHAT and CDR2 FQNNGV. Trimming cost V 3 bases and J 4 bases; bases outside gene matches: 5. CDR3 length: 15 residues. Here the CDR3 reads CASSFLAGYYNEQFF. CDR3 bases: TGTGCCAGCAGCTTCTTAGCGGGGTATTACAATGAGCAGTTCTTC.

This chain joins TRBV6-5 and TRBJ2-1; TRBD2 is a possible D gene (5 bases). Trimming removed 7 bases at V and 8 bases at J, with 12 bases between. The CDR3 length is 12 residues. Per germline, CDR1 MNHEY and CDR2 SVGAGI. The CDR3 spells CASKDSFHEQFF. The CDR3 DNA sequence: TGTGCCAGCAAGGACTCTTTCCATGAGCAGTTCTTC.

This clonotype has just a few counts. The chain combines TRBV7-2 with TRBJ2-7; D possibly uses TRBD1 or TRBD2 (6 bases each). With 5 bases removed from V and 2 bases from J, the gap between germline ends came to 16 bases. This CDR3 is built from 15 residues. The V gene's germline CDR1 is SGHTA and CDR2 FQGNSA. The CDR3 bases are TGTGCCAGCAGCCAAGAGGGGGGAGGCCCCTACGAGCAGTACTTC. As protein: CASSQEGGGPYEQYF.

The J gene is TRBJ1-1, the V gene TRBV5-1; TRBD1 aligns across 7 bases. J lost 11 bases, V lost 4 bases, and 11 bases had no gene match. CDR1 is SGHRS and CDR2 is YFSETQ in the germline V gene. The CDR3 has 13 amino acids. CDR3 DNA sequence: TGCGCCAGCAGCCCTAGGGACAGCGACCGGGCTTTCTTT. Translated, it gives CASSPRDSDRAFF.

CDR3 nucleotide sequence: TGCAGCGTTGAAGATCCCGGGCCGGGAGGGGCCAACGTCCTGACTTTC. It yields the protein CSVEDPGPGGANVLTF. The J gene is TRBJ2-6, the V gene TRBV29-1; a possible D gene is TRBD2 (5 bases). V shed 0 bases and J shed 4 bases, with 13 bases lying between them. Germline loops: CDR1 SQVTM, CDR2 ANQGSEA. The CDR3 length is 16 residues.

The V call is TRBV7-2, the J call TRBJ2-7; no clear D. The V and J ends lost 4 bases and 3 bases respectively, with 16 bases between them. The CDR3 has 15 residues. From germline, CDR1 is SGHTA and CDR2 FQGNSA. CDR3 nucleotide sequence: TGTGCCAGCAGCTCACAGCCTTATGGTAACTACGAGCAGTACTTC. This translates into CASSSQPYGNYEQYF.

The chain uses TRBV5-1 and TRBJ2-3; maybe TRBD2 (7 bases). Germline CDR1 reads SGHRS; CDR2 reads YFSETQ. Trimming removed 7 bases from V and 4 bases from J, with 19 bases in between. The CDR3 runs 15 residues. This CDR3 is CASCPQGRAPDTQYF. The DNA of the CDR3 is TGCGCCAGCTGCCCTCAGGGGAGGGCCCCAGATACGCAGTATTTT.

The chain's CDR3 is CSGREGRYEQYF. The CDR3 DNA reads as TGCAGTGGGCGGGAGGGCCGCTACGAGCAGTACTTC. V is TRBV20-1 and J is TRBJ2-7; TRBD2 aligns across 9 bases. Germline-derived CDR1 and CDR2 are DFQATT and SNEGSKA (reference sequence). J lost 3 bases, V lost 7 bases, and 4 bases had no gene match. The CDR3 is made up of 12 amino acids.

This clonotype was seen only a few times. This chain links TRBV25-1 with TRBJ1-2; D gene ambiguous. The CDR3 consists of 14 residues. V shed 4 bases and J shed 5 bases, with 14 bases lying between them. Looked up from germline, CDR1 is MGHDK and CDR2 is SYGVNS. The CDR3 DNA sequence: TGTGCCAGCAGTGCACGGACGGCACCATATGGCTACACCTTC. It encodes CASSARTAPYGYTF.